A single sample gave rise to the 8 T cell receptor beta chains below, sequenced in a study of CD8 T cells in ankylosing spondylitis. Whole-study results and caveats: For ankylosing spondylitis blood, a TCR beta motif of about 8 highly homologous variants appeared characteristic.

TCRdb reprocessed the 5' RACE reads via MiXCR and lists one record per CDR3 protein. The sample consists of fewer than 500,000 distinct CDR3 sequences, 26% of them appearing once. Their antigen targets remain unknown. The sequencing input was blood, either unsorted or a sorted T cell fraction (not recorded which). Receptors originate from a male donor with ankylosing spondylitis.

A few counts support this clonotype. The chain is built from TRBV20-1 and TRBJ2-1; D perhaps matches TRBD2 (6 bases). Germline CDR1 reads DFQATT; CDR2 reads SNEGSKA (reference sequence). V gave up 5 bases and J gave up 8 bases, with 10 bases separating them. This CDR3 has 11 residues. CDR3 in DNA: TGCAGTGCTTTACTAGCCGATGAGCAGTTCTTC. It yields the protein CSALLADEQFF.

The chain couples TRBV24-1 to TRBJ1-2, with 10 bases lining up with TRBD1. V was pared by 3 bases and J by 2 bases, with 5 bases of the junction left unmatched. Germline V gene sequence: CDR1 KGHDR, CDR2 SFDVKD. The CDR3 totals 16 residues. In DNA, the CDR3 is TGTGCCACCAGTGATACGACAGGGGGCAAAAACTATGGCTACACCTTC. Translated: CATSDTTGGKNYGYTF.

The chain employs TRBV18 and TRBJ2-7; D gene uncertain. V was cut by 3 bases and J by 1 base, with 10 bases left in between. Germline V gene lookup returns CDR1 KGHSH and CDR2 LQKENI. The CDR3 has 14 residues. CDR3 sequence: CASSPNFGSYEQYF. CDR3 DNA sequence: TGTGCCAGCTCACCGAATTTTGGGTCCTACGAGCAGTACTTC. Full variable domain (remainder filled in from reference TRBV18 and TRBJ2-7): NAGVMQNPRHLVRRRGQEARLRCSPMKGHSHVYWYRQLPEEGLKFMVYLQKENIIDESGMPKERFSAEFPKEGPSILRIQQVVRGDSAAYFCASSPNFGSYEQYFGPGTRLTVT.

The chain uses TRBV20-1 and TRBJ2-2; 11 nucleotides line up with TRBD2. Trimming removed 5 bases from V and 3 bases from J; junction bases left unmatched: 8. This CDR3 region has 16 residues. Germline assignment: CDR1 DFQATT and CDR2 SNEGSKA (reference sequence). CDR3 residues: CSAYPGTSGHTGELFF. In DNA form, the CDR3 reads TGCAGTGCTTACCCCGGGACTAGCGGACACACCGGGGAGCTGTTTTTT.

The V and J genes are TRBV5-1 and TRBJ1-3; unclear D gene. V was trimmed by 4 bases and J by 0 bases, leaving 8 bases between them. The CDR3 has 14 residues. Looked up from germline, CDR1 is SGHRS and CDR2 is YFSETQ. The CDR3: CASSMDVSGNTIYF. The CDR3 DNA reads TGCGCCAGCAGCATGGACGTCTCTGGAAACACCATATATTTT.

This clonotype was counted a few times. The J gene is TRBJ2-5, the V gene TRBV12-3 or TRBV12-4, with TRBD2 identical over 14 bases. The J segment lost 6 bases and the V segment lost 8 bases, leaving 8 bases of the junction unmatched. The CDR3 spans 15 residues. In nucleotides, the CDR3 is TGTGCCAGCGGACCGGGACTAGCGGGAGAAAAGACCCAGTACTTC. It is translated as CASGPGLAGEKTQYF.

Comments on this clonotype: The missing conserved phenylalanine or tryptophan at the end of this CDR3 makes a read error likely. The rearrangement links TRBV2 to TRBJ2-6, with D unclear. V was pared by 6 bases and J by 0 bases, with 6 bases between. Germline V gene data show CDR1 as SNHLY and CDR2 as FYNNEI. CDR3 length equals 14 residues. CDR3 DNA: TGTGCCAGCAGGGAACGCTCTGGGGCCAACGTCCTGACTTCC. Residues: CASRERSGANVLTS.

This clonotype was counted a few times. The chain joins TRBV2 to TRBJ1-5, with 10 bases matching TRBD1. Germline V gene sequence: CDR1 SNHLY, CDR2 FYNNEI. The CDR3 has 15 residues. After removal of 1 base from V and 5 bases from J, the junction contained 2 bases not matched to a gene. CDR3 region: CASSEGQGAYQPQHF. For the CDR3, the DNA is TGTGCCAGCAGTGAAGGACAGGGGGCGTATCAGCCCCAGCATTTT.